This entry lists 31 T cell receptor beta chains sequenced from one sample in a study of CD8 T cells in ankylosing spondylitis. TCRdb itself ran the 5' RACE reads through MiXCR, one entry per CDR3 protein. The table shows around 250,000 distinct CDR3 sequences, with roughly a third occurring only once. The specimen was blood, either unsorted or a sorted T cell fraction (not recorded which). These TCRs come from a male donor with ankylosing spondylitis or in good health (not recorded which).

The chain is built from TRBV11-2 and TRBJ1-6, with D maybe TRBD1 (6 bases). The CDR3 totals 14 residues. V was shortened by 2 bases and J by 9 bases, with 11 bases between the two germline ends. CDR1 SGHAT and CDR2 FQNNGV come from the germline V gene. The DNA for the CDR3 is TGTGCCAGCAGCTTATCCCAGGGGAGTTCACCCCTCCACTTT. It codes for CASSLSQGSSPLHF.

This chain uses TRBV28 with TRBJ2-7; 11 positions agree with TRBD1. This CDR3 has 15 residues. Germline values: CDR1 MDHEN, CDR2 SYDVKM. Unmatched junction bases numbered 5, after V lost 5 bases and J lost 2 bases. The CDR3 sequence: CASSEPGQGAYEQYF. As DNA, the CDR3 is TGTGCCAGCAGTGAACCGGGACAGGGGGCCTACGAGCAGTACTTC.

This clonotype was observed a handful of times. V gene TRBV20-1 combines with J gene TRBJ2-3, with D perhaps being TRBD1 or TRBD2 (5 bases each). V dropped 6 bases and J dropped 0 bases, with 13 bases sitting between them. Germline V gives CDR1 DFQATT, CDR2 SNEGSKA (reference sequence). The CDR3 is 14 amino acids. The CDR3 is CSAQQGESTDTQYF. CDR3 nucleotides: TGCAGTGCCCAGCAAGGGGAGAGCACAGATACGCAGTATTTT.

Written as DNA, the CDR3 is TGCGCCAGCAGTTCGGGACTAGCGGGGTGGGATGAGCAGTTCTTC. It codes for CASSSGLAGWDEQFF. The chain employs TRBV5-1 and TRBJ2-1; 13 bases map to TRBD2. The germline V gene encodes CDR1 SGHRS and CDR2 YFSETQ. The CDR3 consists of 15 residues. The V gene end was trimmed by 5 bases and the J gene end by 8 bases; junction bases not matched to a gene: 7.

The genes are TRBV6-1 and TRBJ1-2; D might be TRBD1 (6 bases). The CDR3 loop spans 13 amino acids. Trimming left V 5 bases short and J 4 bases short, with 11 bases between. Germline V CDR1 and CDR2: MNHNS, SASEGT. The CDR3 loop is CASSRAGVYGYTF. The CDR3 DNA reads TGTGCCAGCAGTCGGGCAGGGGTCTATGGCTACACCTTC.

This clonotype was observed a handful of times. CDR3 amino acids: CASSRAGSYNEQFF. For the CDR3, the DNA is TGTGCCAGCAGCCGGGCCGGGTCCTACAATGAGCAGTTCTTC. This chain uses TRBV7-8 with TRBJ2-1; no firm D call. V lost 5 bases to trimming and J lost 1 base, with 9 bases between them. CDR3 length: 14 amino acids. In germline, CDR1 is SGHVS, CDR2 FQNEAQ.

The genes are TRBV5-1 and TRBJ2-7; D possibly corresponds to TRBD1 (6 bases). The CDR3 contains 15 residues. The germline V gene encodes CDR1 SGHRS and CDR2 YFSETQ. The V end was cut by 4 bases, the J end by 2 bases, with 16 bases between. Here the CDR3 reads CASSAISGQTYEQYF. The CDR3 DNA sequence: TGCGCCAGCAGCGCAATCTCCGGACAGACCTACGAGCAGTACTTC.

Only a few counts were recorded for this clonotype. The chain employs TRBV7-2 and TRBJ2-3, with D unclear. This CDR3 spans 11 amino acids. V was trimmed by 9 bases and J by 0 bases, leaving 4 bases between them. Germline CDR1 and CDR2: SGHTA and FQGNSA. The CDR3 DNA follows: TGTGCCAGGTTTAGCACAGATACGCAGTATTTT. Amino acids: CARFSTDTQYF.

This clonotype turned up a few times. The rearrangement uses TRBV20-1 and TRBJ2-5; 12 bases map to TRBD2. The CDR3 sequence is 15 residues long. The V segment lost 3 bases and the J segment 4 bases; nucleotides outside the gene matches: 6. Germline values: CDR1 DFQATT, CDR2 SNEGSKA (reference sequence). CDR3 sequence reads: CSASRLAGGRETQYF. Written as DNA, the CDR3 is TGCAGTGCTAGTCGGCTAGCGGGGGGGCGAGAGACCCAGTACTTC.

This clonotype has only a few counts. V gene TRBV7-2 combines with J gene TRBJ2-1; D possibly corresponds to TRBD2 (6 bases). This CDR3 comprises 13 residues. Germline V gene data show CDR1 as SGHTA and CDR2 as FQGNSA. The V end lost 6 bases, the J end lost 1 base, and 7 bases lay between the germline ends. CDR3: CASRGRSYNEQFF. The CDR3 nucleotides are TGTGCCAGCAGAGGGAGGTCCTACAATGAGCAGTTCTTC.

This clonotype occurred many times. The chain links TRBV20-1 to TRBJ2-1; TRBD2 is a possible D gene (5 bases). Trimming took 5 bases from V and 4 from J, leaving 12 bases between them. Germline V gives CDR1 DFQATT, CDR2 SNEGSKA (reference sequence). The CDR3 extends over 13 amino acids. CDR3 residues: CSARTSPYNEQFF. The CDR3 DNA reads TGCAGTGCTCGGACTTCACCGTACAATGAGCAGTTCTTC.

This chain connects TRBV29-1 to TRBJ2-1; 8 nucleotides agree with TRBD2. This CDR3 is 17 amino acids long. CDR1 is SQVTM and CDR2 is ANQGSEA in the germline V gene. J lost 0 bases, V lost 3 bases, and 10 bases had no gene match. CDR3 sequence reads: CSVEAPAGAFSYNEQFF. For the CDR3, the DNA is TGCAGCGTTGAGGCCCCAGCGGGGGCCTTCTCCTACAATGAGCAGTTCTTC.

The CDR3 nucleotides are TGTGCCAGCAGCCAAGCGTTCTGGGGGAACACCGGGGAGCTGTTTTTT. Translated, it gives CASSQAFWGNTGELFF. The chain employs TRBV14 and TRBJ2-2; D is undetermined. V was clipped by 1 base and J by 1 base, with 10 bases between them. The germline gives CDR1 SGHDN, CDR2 FVKESK. CDR3 length: 16 residues.

The gene calls are TRBV6-4 and TRBJ2-1, with 10 bases lining up with TRBD2. This CDR3 has 15 residues. Looked up from germline, CDR1 is MRHNA and CDR2 is SNTAGT. With V trimmed by 5 bases and J by 4 bases, 5 bases remained unmatched. The CDR3 sequence is CASSKAGGVYNEQFF. CDR3 coding DNA: TGTGCCAGCAGTAAAGCGGGGGGGGTTTACAATGAGCAGTTCTTC.

The J gene is TRBJ2-5, the V gene TRBV5-6, with D possibly being TRBD1 or TRBD2 (6 bases each). Germline loops: CDR1 SGHDT, CDR2 YYEEEE. V lost 0 bases to trimming and J lost 2 bases, with 8 bases between them. The CDR3 has 14 residues. The CDR3: CASSLEGGQETQYF. CDR3 bases: TGTGCCAGCAGCTTGGAAGGGGGGCAAGAGACCCAGTACTTC. The variable domain in full, completed from reference TRBV5-6 and TRBJ2-5, reads DAGVTQSPTHLIKTRGQQVTLRCSPKSGHDTVSWYQQALGQGPQFIFQYYEEEERQRGNFPDRFSGHQFPNYSSELNVNALLLGDSALYLCASSLEGGQETQYFGPGTRLLVL.

In its sample, this clonotype was seen a few times. The CDR3 protein is CASSRRDNEKLFF. In nucleotides, the CDR3 is TGTGCCAGCAGCCGTCGGGACAATGAAAAACTGTTTTTT. The chain uses TRBV7-9 and TRBJ1-4; D might be TRBD1 (5 bases). V lost 5 bases, J lost 5 bases, and 9 bases lay in between. CDR1 and CDR2 from the germline V gene are SEHNR and FQNEAQ (reference sequence). The CDR3 sequence is 13 residues long.

This chain uses TRBV4-1 with TRBJ2-4; TRBD1 matches at 7 bases. Germline CDR1 MGHRA, CDR2 YSYEKL. The CDR3 is made up of 12 amino acids. Unmatched junction bases numbered 3, after V lost 9 bases and J lost 4 bases. The CDR3 region has the DNA TGCGCCAGTCGGGGACAGAAAAACATTCAGTACTTC. It is translated as CASRGQKNIQYF.

V gene TRBV5-6 combines with J gene TRBJ1-1; 11 bases match TRBD1. Unmatched junction bases numbered 7, after V lost 4 bases and J lost 5 bases. CDR3 size: 15 residues. The germline V gene encodes CDR1 SGHDT and CDR2 YYEEEE. CDR3 loop: CASSPGQGALTEAFF. Here the CDR3 DNA reads TGTGCCAGCAGCCCCGGACAGGGGGCGTTAACTGAAGCTTTCTTT. Full variable domain (remainder filled in from reference TRBV5-6 and TRBJ1-1): DAGVTQSPTHLIKTRGQQVTLRCSPKSGHDTVSWYQQALGQGPQFIFQYYEEEERQRGNFPDRFSGHQFPNYSSELNVNALLLGDSALYLCASSPGQGALTEAFFGQGTRLTVV.

The rearrangement uses TRBV25-1 and TRBJ1-2; D is possibly TRBD1 (5 bases). This CDR3 contains 13 residues. Trimming cost V 7 bases and J 9 bases, with 18 bases left between them. Germline CDR1 reads MGHDK; CDR2 reads SYGVNS. CDR3 loop: CASKEGRSFRYTF. The CDR3 DNA follows: TGTGCCAGCAAAGAGGGACGGTCATTCCGCTACACCTTC.

The rearrangement uses TRBV10-3 and TRBJ2-7; maybe TRBD1 (6 bases). The germline gives CDR1 ENHRY, CDR2 SYGVKD. The ends were cut back, 3 bases at V and 7 bases at J, with 22 bases in the middle. This CDR3 region has 16 residues. CDR3 sequence: CAISDVVGQGAGEQYF. CDR3 coding DNA: TGTGCCATCAGTGACGTGGTGGGACAAGGGGCTGGGGAGCAGTACTTC.

This clonotype came up a few times. The CDR3: CSAPGLAYNEQFF. The CDR3, as DNA: TGCAGTGCGCCGGGACTAGCCTACAATGAGCAGTTCTTC. The chain has TRBV20-1 and TRBJ2-1, with TRBD2 matching over 8 bases. CDR1 DFQATT and CDR2 SNEGSKA come from the germline V gene (reference sequence). Losses at the gene ends were 6 bases for V and 2 bases for J; bases not matched to a gene: 3. The CDR3 has 13 amino acids.

The CDR3 bases are TGTGCCAGCAGCCCCGGACCGACAGGGTTGCGGCAGCCCCAGCATTTT. This sequence encodes CASSPGPTGLRQPQHF. The V gene is TRBV11-2, the J gene TRBJ1-5, with 7 bases identical to TRBD1. The V gene end was trimmed by 5 bases and the J gene end by 7 bases; junction bases not matched to a gene: 14. The length of the CDR3 is 16 residues. Germline V gives CDR1 SGHAT, CDR2 FQNNGV.

This clonotype has a handful of counts. The chain joins TRBV7-2 to TRBJ1-5; D is possibly TRBD1 (6 bases). The CDR3 is made up of 15 amino acids. Deletions cut 5 bases from V and 11 bases from J, with 22 bases between. Germline V CDR1 and CDR2: SGHTA, FQGNSA. The CDR3 sequence is CASSRGTGVPGAQHF. The CDR3 DNA is TGTGCCAGCAGCCGGGGGACGGGAGTGCCAGGGGCCCAGCATTTT.

This clonotype was seen a few times. The J gene is TRBJ2-2, the V gene TRBV27, with 7 bases matching TRBD1. V lost 5 bases to trimming and J lost 0 bases; unmatched junction nucleotides: 9. CDR3 length: 17 residues. Germline V gene sequence: CDR1 MNHEY, CDR2 SMNVEV (reference sequence). The CDR3 loop reads CASSQQQGTANTGELFF. The CDR3 DNA reads as TGTGCCAGCAGTCAACAACAGGGGACCGCGAACACCGGGGAGCTGTTTTTT.

The chain links TRBV20-1 to TRBJ1-5, with D perhaps TRBD1 (6 bases). Trimming pared 6 bases from V and 6 bases from J, leaving 15 bases between. There are 13 residues in the CDR3. Germline lookup yields CDR1 DFQATT and CDR2 SNEGSKA (reference sequence). The CDR3: CSASPDSAQPQHF. The CDR3 bases are TGCAGTGCCTCTCCGGACAGCGCTCAGCCCCAGCATTTT.

The chain carries TRBV28 and TRBJ2-3, with 8 bases that match TRBD1. CDR3 size: 15 residues. The germline V gene encodes CDR1 MDHEN and CDR2 SYDVKM. With V trimmed by 2 bases and J by 4 bases, 5 bases remained unmatched. The CDR3 DNA follows: TGTGCCAGCAGTTTACAGGGGGCAGGTTCAGATACGCAGTATTTT. Its translation is CASSLQGAGSDTQYF.

The chain has TRBV5-1 and TRBJ2-1, with 8 bases matching TRBD2. This CDR3 has 14 residues. CDR1 and CDR2 (germline): SGHRS, YFSETQ. Losses at the gene ends were 4 bases for V and 8 bases for J; bases not matched to a gene: 8. This CDR3 reads CASSGGLVSDEQFF. CDR3 nucleotide sequence: TGCGCCAGCAGCGGGGGACTAGTATCGGATGAGCAGTTCTTC.

This clonotype has at least ten counts. The CDR3 sequence: CSARVATGGFEAFF. CDR3 coding DNA: TGCAGTGCTCGGGTTGCGACAGGGGGGTTTGAAGCTTTCTTT. The rearrangement uses TRBV20-1 and TRBJ1-1; 9 bases map to TRBD1. The CDR3 has 14 residues. V was pared by 5 bases and J by 7 bases, with 11 bases of the junction left unmatched. Looked up from germline, CDR1 is DFQATT and CDR2 is SNEGSKA (reference sequence).

The V gene is TRBV29-1, the J gene TRBJ2-1; D unresolved. The CDR3 is 13 residues long. Per the germline V gene, CDR1 is SQVTM and CDR2 is ANQGSEA. Trimming took 4 bases from V and 0 from J, leaving 7 bases between them. The CDR3 nucleotides are TGCAGCGTTGTCCCTTTCTCCTACAATGAGCAGTTCTTC. It specifies CSVVPFSYNEQFF.

This clonotype occurred a few times. The chain carries TRBV2 and TRBJ2-1, with TRBD2 matching over 10 bases. The germline CDR1 and CDR2 sequences are SNHLY and FYNNEI. Trimming took 8 bases from V and 0 from J; bases not matched to a gene: 16. The CDR3 is made up of 19 amino acids. The CDR3 bases are TGTGCCAGCTGTTCTAGCGTAGCGGGGGGCCGAAGCTCCTACAATGAGCAGTTCTTC. Amino acids: CASCSSVAGGRSSYNEQFF.

In this sample, this clonotype turned up a few times. This chain joins TRBV24-1 and TRBJ2-5, with D perhaps assigned TRBD1 or TRBD2 (5 bases each). The CDR3 covers 13 residues. Germline CDR1 reads KGHDR; CDR2 reads SFDVKD. V lost 6 bases and J lost 4, with 11 bases in between. CDR3: CATSNEGRETQYF. The CDR3 bases are TGTGCCACCAGTAATGAGGGGCGAGAGACCCAGTACTTC.